The 25 T cell receptor beta chains reported below all come from one sample, sequenced in a study of control samples from healthy donors and cancer patients. The table came from immunoSEQ multiplex PCR; TCRdb's copy has only in-frame clones and leaves some out. The profile shows 150,000 to 200,000 clones, 85% to 90% of them singletons. The sample was blood. These receptors came from a man between 18 and 35 years old in good health.

The rearrangement joins TRBV24-1 to TRBJ2-5, with 8 bases identical to TRBD1. There are 15 residues in the CDR3. CDR1 is KGHDR, CDR2 SFDVKD, per germline. The V gene end was trimmed by 0 bases and the J gene end by 5 bases; junction bases not matched to a gene: 4. The chain's CDR3 is CATSDLQGAHETQYF. The CDR3 nucleotides read TGTGCCACCAGTGATTTGCAGGGGGCGCACGAGACCCAGTACTTC.

This clone was seen more than once but under ten times. The rearrangement uses TRBV7-8 and TRBJ1-1; TRBD1 is a possible D gene (5 bases). The germline V and J ends were trimmed by 2 bases and 7 bases, with 14 bases remaining between them. This CDR3 contains 14 residues. The germline V gene has CDR1 SGHVS and CDR2 FQNEAQ. The CDR3 bases are TGTGCCAGCAGCTTAATCCAGGGCCAGGGTGAAGCTTTCTTT. Its protein is CASSLIQGQGEAFF. Using reference TRBV7-8 and TRBJ1-1 for the parts outside the CDR3, the full variable domain is GAGVSQSPRYKVAKRGQDVALRCDPISGHVSLFWYQQALGQGPEFLTYFQNEAQLDKSGLPSDRFFAERPEGSVSTLKIQRTQQEDSAVYLCASSLIQGQGEAFFGQGTRLTVV.

This clone was seen a handful of times. The rearrangement uses TRBV9 and TRBJ1-1; 9 nucleotides agree with TRBD1. The CDR3 extends over 17 amino acids. V shed 3 bases and J 6 bases; nucleotides not matched to a gene: 15. The germline V gene encodes CDR1 SGDLS and CDR2 YYNGEE. The CDR3 sequence: CASSEENTGGSGAEAFF. The CDR3 nucleotides are TGTGCCAGCAGCGAGGAGAATACAGGGGGCTCGGGCGCTGAAGCTTTCTTT.

V gene TRBV6-5 combines with J gene TRBJ2-1; a weak D match, TRBD1 (6 bases). Trimming took 7 bases from V and 2 from J, leaving 12 bases between them. CDR1 is MNHEY and CDR2 is SVGAGI in the germline V gene. The CDR3 totals 14 residues. CDR3 sequence (DNA): TGTGCCAGCAATGGGGGCGCGACCTACAATGAGCAGTTCTTC. Amino acids: CASNGGATYNEQFF.

V and J are TRBV3-1 (or the pseudogene TRBV3-2) and TRBJ1-5; unclear D gene. Germline values: CDR1 LGHDT, CDR2 YNNKEL (reference sequence). CDR3 size: 15 residues. Trimming shortened V by 1 base and J by 3 bases, and 10 bases separated the two germline ends. The CDR3 loop is CASSQAASDNQPQHF. In nucleotides, the CDR3 is TGTGCCAGCAGCCAAGCGGCATCGGACAATCAGCCCCAGCATTTT.

For this clone: The limits of the CDR3 on the DNA are not certain, so only TCRdb's listed CDR3 is given. J is TRBJ1-1 and V is TRBV28. Germline V gives CDR1 MDHEN, CDR2 SYDVKM. The CDR3 length is 14 residues, termini included. CDR3 residues: CASSSSTMNTEAFF.

This clone was counted a single time. V and J are TRBV6-1 and TRBJ1-2; a weak D match, TRBD1 (6 bases). V was pared by 2 bases and J by 1 base, with 17 bases between. The CDR3 has 17 residues. The germline V gene encodes CDR1 MNHNS and CDR2 SASEGT. In nucleotides, the CDR3 is TGTGCCAGCAGTGAAATAATACAGGGCCCTCTTAACTATGGCTACACCTTC. Protein sequence: CASSEIIQGPLNYGYTF.

The CDR3 loop reads CASSLLADRERGTDTQYF. Written as DNA, the CDR3 is TGTGCCAGCAGCCTCTTAGCGGACAGGGAACGAGGCACAGATACGCAGTATTTT. The chain carries TRBV28 and TRBJ2-3, with 8 positions matching TRBD1. The CDR3 contains 18 residues. CDR1 and CDR2 from the germline V gene are MDHEN and SYDVKM. The J segment lost 1 base and the V segment lost 6 bases, leaving 15 bases of the junction unmatched.

The J gene is TRBJ1-5, the V gene TRBV4-2, with D perhaps TRBD1 (5 bases). The germline V and J ends were trimmed by 1 base and 3 bases, with 19 bases remaining between them. The V gene's germline CDR1 is LGHNA and CDR2 YNFKEQ. CDR3 length: 18 amino acids. In DNA, the CDR3 is TGTGCCAGCAGCCAAGGTGAATTAAACAGGTTCCACAATCAGCCCCAGCATTTT. This codes for CASSQGELNRFHNQPQHF.

This chain connects TRBV23-1 to TRBJ1-1; 9 bases are shared with TRBD1. TRBV23-1 is filed as an ORF, its function uncertain. V shed 0 bases and J 4 bases; nucleotides not matched to a gene: 9. This CDR3 has 17 residues. CDR3 amino acids: CASSQSLRQGGSTEAFF. In DNA form, the CDR3 reads TGCGCCAGCAGTCAATCCCTCCGACAGGGGGGGAGCACTGAAGCTTTCTTT.

The CDR3 nucleotides read TGCGCCAGCAGCCACCCCCCCCGGAATGAGCAGTTCTTC. Protein product: CASSHPPRNEQFF. The chain is built from TRBV4-1 and TRBJ2-1, with D unresolved. The CDR3 loop spans 13 amino acids. Germline V gene data show CDR1 as MGHRA and CDR2 as YSYEKL. Trimming stripped 3 bases from V and 7 bases from J, with 10 bases between.

Concerning this clone: Other DNA sequences in this specimen translate into the identical CDR3. Here the CDR3 reads CASSLGGEKLFF. The CDR3 DNA reads TGTGCCAGCAGCTTAGGGGGGGAAAAACTGTTTTTT. V is TRBV7-8 and J is TRBJ1-4, with a tentative D call TRBD1 (5 bases). The germline V gene encodes CDR1 SGHVS and CDR2 FQNEAQ. The V gene lost 1 base and the J gene lost 8 bases, with 5 bases spanning the gap. The CDR3 runs 12 residues.

The V gene is TRBV6-6, the J gene TRBJ1-1; no clear D. Germline values: CDR1 MNHNY, CDR2 SVGAGI (reference sequence). The CDR3 covers 13 residues. The V end lost 5 bases, the J end lost 3 bases, and 10 bases lay between the germline ends. CDR3 DNA sequence: TGTGCCAGCAGTCGTCAGGAGTACACTGAAGCTTTCTTT. It codes for CASSRQEYTEAFF.

The sample holds one count of this clone. The V call is TRBV19, the J call TRBJ1-4, with D uncertain. Germline V CDR1 and CDR2: LNHDA, SQIVND (reference sequence). The CDR3 sequence is 15 residues long. V dropped 1 base and J dropped 3 bases, with 9 bases sitting between them. For the CDR3, the DNA is TGTGCCAGTAGTATAGCCATATTGGCTAATGAAAAACTGTTTTTT. Amino acids: CASSIAILANEKLFF.

J is TRBJ1-2 and V is TRBV30; D might be TRBD1 (5 bases). Germline V gene lookup returns CDR1 GTSNPN and CDR2 SVGIG (reference sequence). The V end lost 0 bases, the J end lost 4 bases, and 18 bases lay between the germline ends. CDR3 length: 16 amino acids. This CDR3 reads CAWSVETSSGRYGYTF. The CDR3 DNA is TGTGCCTGGAGTGTAGAGACCTCCTCGGGGCGCTATGGCTACACCTTC.

This chain uses TRBV5-4 with TRBJ1-2; the match to TRBD1 covers 11 bases. Germline V gene data show CDR1 as SGHNT and CDR2 as YYREEE (reference sequence). CDR3 size: 17 residues. With 4 bases clipped from V and 8 bases from J, the junction kept 16 bases outside the gene matches. The DNA of the CDR3 is TGTGCCAGCAGCCCAAACTCTCCGGGACAGGGGGATAGAGGCTACACCTTC. Translating gives CASSPNSPGQGDRGYTF.

The chain couples TRBV15 to TRBJ2-7; D is unresolved. CDR1 LNHNV and CDR2 YYDKDF come from the germline V gene (reference sequence). The CDR3 is 16 residues long. With 0 bases removed from V and 2 bases from J, the gap between germline ends came to 14 bases. The CDR3 bases are TGTGCCACCAGCAGAGATAAAAACATCATCCCCTACGAGCAGTACTTC. As protein: CATSRDKNIIPYEQYF.

V and J are TRBV28 and TRBJ2-4; 8 nucleotides match TRBD1. Germline V gene lookup returns CDR1 MDHEN and CDR2 SYDVKM. Germline trimming cut 5 bases from V and 0 bases from J; bases unmatched to any gene: 3. The CDR3 is made up of 15 amino acids. As DNA, the CDR3 is TGTGCCAGCAGTCGACAGGGGCTAGCCAAAAACATTCAGTACTTC. Translation: CASSRQGLAKNIQYF.

The J gene is TRBJ2-1, the V gene TRBV30, with 7 bases lining up with TRBD2. The germline CDR1 and CDR2 sequences are GTSNPN and SVGIG (reference sequence). Trimming at V came to 5 bases and at J to 3 bases, leaving 4 bases not matched to a gene. The CDR3 loop spans 13 amino acids. DNA for the CDR3: TGTGCCTGGGACGGGGGGAGCTACAATGAGCAGTTCTTC. The encoded protein is CAWDGGSYNEQFF.

CDR3 in DNA: TGTGCCAGCAGCTTAGCGGAGGGCGGGGAGCTGTTTTTT. As protein: CASSLAEGGELFF. The gene calls are TRBV7-9 and TRBJ2-2, with D tentatively TRBD2 (6 bases). The length of the CDR3 is 13 residues. V was clipped by 0 bases and J by 7 bases, with 6 bases between them. Germline values: CDR1 SEHNR, CDR2 FQNEAQ (reference sequence).

The chain recombines TRBV28 with TRBJ2-2; D is possibly TRBD2 (5 bases). Trimming pared 3 bases from V and 4 bases from J, leaving 12 bases between. Germline CDR1 MDHEN, CDR2 SYDVKM. This CDR3 comprises 15 residues. CDR3 nucleotides: TGTGCCAGCAGTTTTTCGGGGTGGGGCACCGGGGAGCTGTTTTTT. This encodes CASSFSGWGTGELFF.

The table lists this clone with a count of one. The rearrangement joins TRBV6-5 to TRBJ1-1; 8 bases agree with TRBD1. The trim removed 7 bases at V and 2 bases at J, leaving 6 bases unmatched. From germline, CDR1 is MNHEY and CDR2 SVGAGI. The CDR3 extends over 14 amino acids. CDR3: CASTGDRFNTEAFF. CDR3 bases: TGTGCCAGCACAGGGGACAGGTTTAACACTGAAGCTTTCTTT.

CDR3 nucleotide sequence: TGTGCCAGCAGCTTGGAGGGGAGGAATCAGCCCCAGCATTTT. Its translation: CASSLEGRNQPQHF. This chain uses TRBV7-9 with TRBJ1-5, with D possibly being TRBD1 (5 bases). Germline V gene sequence: CDR1 SEHNR, CDR2 FQNEAQ (reference sequence). The CDR3 spans 14 residues. V shed 3 bases and J shed 4 bases, with 10 bases lying between them.

V gene TRBV11-2 combines with J gene TRBJ2-7; no clear D. CDR3 length: 13 residues. The V end lost 2 bases, the J end lost 6 bases, and 11 bases lay between the germline ends. The V gene's germline CDR1 is SGHAT and CDR2 FQNNGV. The CDR3 sequence is CASSLISAREQYF. The CDR3 region has the DNA TGTGCCAGCAGCTTAATCTCCGCCCGCGAGCAGTACTTC.

The chain couples TRBV29-1 to TRBJ2-3; D is ambiguous. V gave up 4 bases and J gave up 5 bases, with 16 bases separating them. The CDR3 runs 14 residues. The germline V gene has CDR1 SQVTM and CDR2 ANQGSEA. The CDR3 spells CSVVRSPGGDTQYF. The CDR3 DNA reads TGCAGCGTTGTTAGGTCCCCCGGTGGAGATACGCAGTATTTT.